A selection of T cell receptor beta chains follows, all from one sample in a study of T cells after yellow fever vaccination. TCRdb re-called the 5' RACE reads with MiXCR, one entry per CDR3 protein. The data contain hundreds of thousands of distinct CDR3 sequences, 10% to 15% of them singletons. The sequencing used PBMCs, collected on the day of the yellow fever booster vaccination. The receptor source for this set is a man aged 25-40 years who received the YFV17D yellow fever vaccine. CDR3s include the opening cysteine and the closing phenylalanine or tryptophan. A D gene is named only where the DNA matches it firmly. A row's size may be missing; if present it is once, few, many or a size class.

TGTGCCAGCAGCGTTAGCGGGAGGGCCGAGACAGATACGCAGTATTTT	CASSVSGRAETDTQYF	TRBD2	TRBV7-9	TRBJ2-3	few
TGTGCCAGCAGCTTAGTTTACGTCGACGAGCAGTACTTC	CASSLVYVDEQYF	.	TRBV7-2	TRBJ2-7	many
TGTGCCAGCAGCAAAGTGGAGCGGGCCTACTCCTACGAGCAGTACTTC	CASSKVERAYSYEQYF	.	TRBV21-1	TRBJ2-7	.
TGTGCCACCAGTGACACCGGGACTCTAACCAATGAGCAGTTCTTC	CATSDTGTLTNEQFF	.	TRBV24-1	TRBJ2-1	.
TGTGCCAGCAGTTCTGTTGGCAAGTACTACGAGCAGTACTTC	CASSSVGKYYEQYF	.	TRBV27	TRBJ2-7	.
TGTGCCAGCAGCTTAAGACAGCCCCAGCATTTT	CASSLRQPQHF	.	TRBV11-3	TRBJ1-5	.
TGTGCCAGCTCACCTGGCAAGGCGCCCAATGAGCAGTTCTTC	CASSPGKAPNEQFF	.	TRBV18	TRBJ2-1	few
TGTGCCAGCAGCGACCCATTCTCCCGGGACAGGGTAGGCAATGAGCAGTTCTTC	CASSDPFSRDRVGNEQFF	TRBD1	TRBV14	TRBJ2-1	.
TGTGCCAGCTCACCACCGAACCCCGCTTCAGGCGAGCAGTACTTC	CASSPPNPASGEQYF	.	TRBV18	TRBJ2-7	few
TGTGCCAGCATGGTCTCAGGGGGGACGAACACTGAAGCTTTCTTT	CASMVSGGTNTEAFF	TRBD1	TRBV27	TRBJ1-1	.
TGTGCCAGCAGCTTTTGGGGGAGCTACAATGAGCAGTTCTTC	CASSFWGSYNEQFF	.	TRBV5-5	TRBJ2-1	.
TGTGCCAGCAGCTTTAGATCGGGGGCCCAGGGAGAGACCCAGTACTTC	CASSFRSGAQGETQYF	.	TRBV7-2	TRBJ2-5	.
TGCAGCGCTAAGGTCCCATCTACCATCGACACCCAGTACTTC	CSAKVPSTIDTQYF	.	TRBV29-1	TRBJ2-5	few
TGCAGTGCTAGAGATCCCCGGCGGGAGGCCGACACAGATACGCAGTATTTT	CSARDPRREADTDTQYF	TRBD2	TRBV20-1	TRBJ2-3	few
TGCGCCAGCAGCTTGAGGCTTGGCAGTGACGAGCAGTACTTC	CASSLRLGSDEQYF	.	TRBV5-1	TRBJ2-7	.
TGTGCCAGCGCCGCCAGGTCAAGCTCCTACGTGCAGTACTTC	CASAARSSSYVQYF	.	TRBV27	TRBJ2-7	.
TGTGCCAGCAGCAAAAATCAGGGGGCGCATGGCTACACCTTC	CASSKNQGAHGYTF	TRBD1	TRBV6-1	TRBJ1-2	.
TGTGCCAGCAGTCCCAGGCTGTACAATGAGCAGTCCTTC	CASSPRLYNEQSF	.	TRBV7-9	TRBJ2-1	.
TGCGCCAGCAGCTTGGCCGAACAGGCCTACGAGCAGTACTTC	CASSLAEQAYEQYF	.	TRBV5-1	TRBJ2-7	.
TGCAGCGTTGATAGCCTAGCGGGAGGGCAATCCTACAATGAGCAGTTCTTC	CSVDSLAGGQSYNEQFF	TRBD2	TRBV29-1	TRBJ2-1	few
TGCGCCAGCAGCCAAGATATTAACTCCTACGAGCAGTACTTC	CASSQDINSYEQYF	.	TRBV4-3	TRBJ2-7	.
TGTGCCAGCAGCCGTCAGGGGTCAGTAGGAGAGACCCAGTACTTC	CASSRQGSVGETQYF	.	TRBV7-8	TRBJ2-5	few
TGTGCCAGCAGCCGGGACTCCGTTCGGGAGACCCAGTACTTC	CASSRDSVRETQYF	.	TRBV27	TRBJ2-5	.
TGTGCCAGCTCCGGGACGCCACGTAGGTCCCAGTACTTC	CASSGTPRRSQYF	.	TRBV10-3	TRBJ2-5	few
TGTGCCAGCAGCTTAGGGTGGCGGGAGGACTCCTACAATGAGCAGTTCTTC	CASSLGWREDSYNEQFF	TRBD2	TRBV11-2	TRBJ2-1	few
TGCAGCGTTGTATCTGGGCTTTATGGCTACACCTTC	CSVVSGLYGYTF	.	TRBV29-1	TRBJ1-2	few
TGTGCCTGCGCTAGGACAGGTCTTAAGACTGAAGCTTTCTTT	CACARTGLKTEAFF	TRBD1	TRBV28	TRBJ1-1	.
TGTGCCAGCAGAGGGACCTACTCTGGGGCCAACGTCCTGACTTTC	CASRGTYSGANVLTF	.	TRBV6-1	TRBJ2-6	.
TGTGCCAGCAGCTTAGGGGCAGGGGTCGGCTACGAGCAGTACTTC	CASSLGAGVGYEQYF	.	TRBV7-9	TRBJ2-7	.
TGTGCCAGCAGCTTGACCGGGCAGGGGTACACTGAAGCTTTCTTT	CASSLTGQGYTEAFF	.	TRBV7-2	TRBJ1-1	.
TGTGCCAGCCGCAGGGGAGGCACTGAAGCTTTCTTT	CASRRGGTEAFF	.	TRBV12-3/TRBV12-4	TRBJ1-1	many
TGTGCCAGCAGCTTAGGGGGGACCTTCACAGATACGCAGTATTTT	CASSLGGTFTDTQYF	.	TRBV7-2	TRBJ2-3	few
TGTGCCAGCAGTTACCTCCCCACGAAGGGGAACGAGCAGTACTTC	CASSYLPTKGNEQYF	.	TRBV6-5	TRBJ2-7	.
TGTGCCACCACCCAAGAGCCCCAGTTCTTGCCTGAAGCTTTCTTT	CATTQEPQFLPEAFF	.	TRBV3-1	TRBJ1-1	once
TGTGCCAGCAGCCCGGGAATACGGGAGGGCCGCCACGAGCAGTACTTC	CASSPGIREGRHEQYF	TRBD2	TRBV9	TRBJ2-7	few
TGTGCCAGCAGCTTACCTCTAGCGGCTGAGGGGGTCGAGCAGTACTTC	CASSLPLAAEGVEQYF	.	TRBV11-1	TRBJ2-7	few
TGCAGTGCTAGAGATGGGCAGACCCGGAATACGCAGTATTTT	CSARDGQTRNTQYF	.	TRBV20-1	TRBJ2-3	.
TGTGCCAGCAGAAATCAAACCCCTAACAGGGGGCGGACCGGGGAGCTGTTTTTT	CASRNQTPNRGRTGELFF	TRBD1	TRBV6-2/TRBV6-3	TRBJ2-2	.
TGTGCCAGCAGTTACCCGGGACTAGCTCGTCAGTCCTCCTACAATGAGCAGTTCTTC	CASSYPGLARQSSYNEQFF	TRBD2	TRBV28	TRBJ2-1	.
TGTGCTCCCGGCAGCAATGAGCAGTTCTTC	CAPGSNEQFF	.	TRBV7-9	TRBJ2-1	few
TGTGCCAGCAGCCAGGGGGACTTAAATGAGCAGTTCTTC	CASSQGDLNEQFF	.	TRBV9	TRBJ2-1	.
TGTGCCAGCAGCCACCGCGGGACCCCGTTTACAGATACGCAGTATTTT	CASSHRGTPFTDTQYF	.	TRBV16	TRBJ2-3	.
TGTGCCACCAGCTCGGGCGGGAGGGGCACAGATACGCAGTATTTT	CATSSGGRGTDTQYF	TRBD2	TRBV15	TRBJ2-3	few
TGTGCCAGCTCACGAAACAGGGAAGGAGACTACAATGAGCAGTTCTTC	CASSRNREGDYNEQFF	.	TRBV18	TRBJ2-1	few
TGTGCCAGCAGTTTAAGGGGTCCCACGGAAAAGCAGTTCTTC	CASSLRGPTEKQFF	.	TRBV27	TRBJ2-1	.
TGTGCCAGCAGTTGGAGGGCGGGTGAGCAGTTCTTC	CASSWRAGEQFF	.	TRBV28	TRBJ2-1	few
TGTGCCAGCAGGCCAGCTCAGGGTCCTGAGCAGTTCTTC	CASRPAQGPEQFF	.	TRBV7-2	TRBJ2-1	.
TGTGCCAGCAGCTCCAAGACAGGGGACACTGAAGCTTTCTTT	CASSSKTGDTEAFF	TRBD1	TRBV7-2	TRBJ1-1	.
TGCGCCAGCAGCCGGACGGGGAACAATGAGCAGTTCTTC	CASSRTGNNEQFF	.	TRBV5-1	TRBJ2-1	many
TGTGCCAGCAGCTTCGGGAGAGCGGGGGAAGAGACCCAGTACTTC	CASSFGRAGEETQYF	TRBD2	TRBV11-3	TRBJ2-5	few
TGTGCCAGCAGCCCTTTTCCGGGACAGGGAGTTTCCGGGGAGCTGTTTTTT	CASSPFPGQGVSGELFF	TRBD1	TRBV7-6	TRBJ2-2	.
TGCAGTGCTAGAGATGGGGACAGATCTTACAATGAGCAGTTCTTC	CSARDGDRSYNEQFF	TRBD1	TRBV20-1	TRBJ2-1	.